This T cell receptor (beta chain) was sequenced for a study of CD8 T cells in ankylosing spondylitis. The study, taken as a whole, reports: Made up of fewer than ten highly homologous variants, a TCR beta motif appeared characteristic of ankylosing spondylitis blood. Reportedly, significant enrichment of disease-linked clones occurred in matched ankylosing spondylitis synovial fluid.

To note about this clonotype: Antigen: not known.

TCRdb called the 5' RACE reads again in MiXCR, with one record for every CDR3 protein. The sample records more than 250,000 distinct CDR3 sequences, roughly 8% being singletons. The V end lost 2 bases, the J end lost 5 bases, and 10 bases lay between the germline ends. This CDR3 region has 13 residues. The rearrangement uses TRBV12-3 or TRBV12-4 and TRBJ2-7; D gene ambiguous. This TCR came from a male donor with ankylosing spondylitis. The sequenced sample was blood, either unsorted or a sorted T cell fraction (not recorded which). Here the CDR3 reads CASSLRMGNEQYF. The DNA of the CDR3 is TGTGCCAGCAGTTTACGTATGGGAAACGAGCAGTACTTC.